This T cell receptor (beta chain) originates from a study of OX40 agonist ivuxolimab in advanced cancers. V gave up 5 bases and J gave up 4 bases, with 20 bases separating them. The CDR3 loop spans 16 amino acids. Germline CDR1 SNHLY, CDR2 FYNNEI. Sequencing was performed with immunoSEQ multiplex PCR; in TCRdb, only in-frame clones are kept and a portion is missing. This repertoire shows around 80,000 clones, over 75% found once; its top ten account for roughly 3.1%. The sample consisted of CD4+ or CD8+ T cells sorted from blood, taken in a trial of the OX40 agonist ivuxolimab. This chain joins TRBV2 and TRBJ1-1; TRBD1 might be the D (6 bases). The sequence was collected from an adult with an advanced solid tumor such as melanoma, head and neck, liver or kidney cancer. Here the CDR3 reads CASSIHSVTGITEAFF. In nucleotides, the CDR3 is TGTGCCAGCAGTATACACTCAGTTACAGGGATCACTGAAGCTTTCTTT.